The T cell receptor (beta chain) under discussion was sequenced for a study of glioma-infiltrating T cells after dendritic cell vaccination. This clone came up a few times. Its target is unknown. The time point denotes: after dendritic cell vaccination, including at tumor progression/relapse. Germline CDR1 is LGHNA and CDR2 is YNFKEQ. The V and J ends lost 4 bases and 10 bases respectively, with 11 bases between them. The CDR3 runs 13 residues. TCRdb's table, derived via immunoSEQ multiplex PCR, lists solely in-frame clones and lacks some. Of 91,000 or so clones in the sample, about 85% were seen once. Study conclusions and caveats: Survival was not directly related to TCR clonality in these patients.

The sequences come from blood, collected after dendritic cell vaccination. The clonotype comes from a human donor with glioblastoma. The chain has TRBV4-2 and TRBJ1-6, with D hard to call. CDR3 coding DNA: TGTGCCAGCAGCCCCTACCTAGACTCACCCCTCCACTTT. Residues: CASSPYLDSPLHF.